The 18 T cell receptor beta chains below all came from one sample that was sequenced in a study of cytomegalovirus exposure and HLA in healthy donors. The PCR contained 60 Vbeta and 13 Jbeta primers. The assay was immunoSEQ multiplex PCR, and TCRdb's table has in-frame clones only and misses some. This sample has some 120,000 clones, with about 79% found just once. The specimen was PBMCs. Receptors originate from a young man in good health and CMV-seropositive.

The rearrangement joins TRBV4-3 to TRBJ2-7; D is perhaps TRBD2 (6 bases). There are 15 residues in the CDR3. Deletions cut 4 bases from V and 0 bases from J, with 13 bases between. Germline V gene lookup returns CDR1 LGHNA and CDR2 YSLEER. CDR3 residues: CASSRNYGSSYEQYF. The CDR3 DNA reads TGCGCCAGCAGCCGCAACTACGGGAGCTCCTACGAGCAGTACTTC.

V and J are TRBV15 and TRBJ2-3, with D maybe TRBD2 (6 bases). The V gene lost 5 bases and the J gene lost 10 bases, with 16 bases spanning the gap. The CDR3 runs 13 residues. CDR1 and CDR2 (germline): LNHNV, YYDKDF (reference sequence). This CDR3 reads CATSYLFGSAQYF. Written as DNA, the CDR3 is TGTGCCACCAGCTATTTGTTCGGGAGCGCGCAGTATTTT.

This clone was seen only a few times. The rearrangement uses TRBV5-1 and TRBJ2-7, with TRBD1 matching over 8 bases. The germline V gene encodes CDR1 SGHRS and CDR2 YFSETQ. After removal of 0 bases from V and 5 bases from J, the junction contained 4 bases not matched to a gene. The CDR3 has 14 residues. The CDR3 spells CASSLGQGSDEQYF. DNA of the CDR3: TGCGCCAGCAGCTTGGGACAGGGGTCCGACGAGCAGTACTTC.

The chain employs TRBV4-3 and TRBJ1-6; D gene uncertain. Trimming removed 2 bases from V and 0 bases from J, with 11 bases in between. CDR3 length equals 17 residues. Per the germline V gene, CDR1 is LGHNA and CDR2 is YSLEER. The CDR3 bases are TGCGCCAGCAGCCAAAGCCCCTTAAGCTCCTATAATTCACCCCTCCACTTT. It yields the protein CASSQSPLSSYNSPLHF.

The V call is TRBV5-4, the J call TRBJ2-3, with TRBD2 matching 12 bases. The V gene end was trimmed by 4 bases and the J gene end by 0 bases; junction bases not matched to a gene: 3. Germline V gene sequence: CDR1 SGHNT, CDR2 YYREEE (reference sequence). The CDR3 totals 16 residues. CDR3 in amino acids: CASSAGLAGSTDTQYF. The DNA of the CDR3 is TGTGCCAGCAGCGCGGGACTAGCGGGCAGCACAGATACGCAGTATTTT.

The chain has TRBV9 and TRBJ2-5, with D possibly being TRBD2 (6 bases). Trimming left V 6 bases short and J 0 bases short, with 9 bases between. Germline CDR1 and CDR2: SGDLS and YYNGEE. The CDR3 has 13 amino acids. The CDR3 spells CASTRGYQETQYF. As DNA, the CDR3 is TGTGCCAGCACCCGGGGGTACCAAGAGACCCAGTACTTC.

The chain links TRBV18 to TRBJ2-1; D perhaps matches TRBD1 (5 bases). This CDR3 has 15 residues. V gave up 3 bases and J gave up 0 bases, with 9 bases separating them. Germline V gene lookup returns CDR1 KGHSH and CDR2 LQKENI. The CDR3 DNA sequence: TGTGCCAGCTCACCCACAGGCCTCTCCTACAATGAGCAGTTCTTC. Protein sequence: CASSPTGLSYNEQFF.

The chain links TRBV7-2 to TRBJ1-1; TRBD1 might be the D (5 bases). Germline loops: CDR1 SGHTA, CDR2 FQGNSA. V lost 7 bases and J 2 bases, leaving 17 bases between the germline ends. This CDR3 has 15 amino acids. The chain's CDR3 is CASTAGGSLNTEAFF. The CDR3 coding sequence is TGTGCCAGCACCGCCGGGGGGAGCCTTAACACTGAAGCTTTCTTT.

This chain uses TRBV19 with TRBJ2-3; 9 positions agree with TRBD2. V shed 5 bases and J 0 bases; nucleotides not matched to a gene: 6. Per germline, CDR1 LNHDA and CDR2 SQIVND (reference sequence). The CDR3 spans 16 residues. The CDR3 loop reads CASSGGLALSTDTQYF. The CDR3 DNA follows: TGTGCCAGTAGTGGCGGACTAGCGTTAAGCACAGATACGCAGTATTTT. Based on the CDR3 plus reference TRBV19 and TRBJ2-3, the full variable domain is DGGITQSPKYLFRKEGQNVTLSCEQNLNHDAMYWYRQDPGQGLRLIYYSQIVNDFQKGDIAEGYSVSREKKESFPLTVTSAQKNPTAFYLCASSGGLALSTDTQYFGPGTRLTVL.

The V and J genes are TRBV21-1 and TRBJ2-7; no check of the table's D call, TRBD2, against the DNA was made. TRBV21-1 has pseudogene status. The CDR3 length is 16 residues. The CDR3 loop is CASSKGTSGRKGEQYF. The CDR3 DNA is TGTGCCAGCAGCAAAGGGACTAGCGGGAGGAAAGGCGAGCAGTACTTC.

This chain links TRBV4-1 with TRBJ1-2; possibly TRBD1 for D (6 bases). CDR1 is MGHRA, CDR2 YSYEKL, per germline. CDR3 length: 16 residues. V was cut by 2 bases and J by 4 bases, with 17 bases left in between. The CDR3 loop is CASSQPGTYGGYGYTF. DNA for the CDR3: TGCGCCAGCAGCCAACCCGGGACATATGGTGGCTATGGCTACACCTTC.

The rearrangement uses TRBV19 and TRBJ1-2; no definite D call. Germline CDR1 reads LNHDA; CDR2 reads SQIVND (reference sequence). V shed 7 bases and J shed 2 bases, with 14 bases lying between them. The length of the CDR3 is 14 residues. In DNA form, the CDR3 reads TGTGCCAGTACCAACGGCGGGCGAAACTATGGCTACACCTTC. Its translation: CASTNGGRNYGYTF.

This chain links TRBV5-1 with TRBJ1-5, with D uncertain. CDR1 is SGHRS and CDR2 is YFSETQ in the germline V gene. V was trimmed by 0 bases and J by 9 bases, leaving 22 bases between them. The CDR3 sequence is 17 residues long. The CDR3 DNA reads as TGCGCCAGCAGCTTGGAGAGGGAGAGACTTACATATCGGCCCCAGCATTTT. Translated, it gives CASSLERERLTYRPQHF.

In regard to this clone: A junction boundary mismatches the germline segment, possibly from a read error. The chain joins TRBV12-5 to TRBJ2-6; 8 bases map to TRBD2. CDR3 length: 18 residues. The germline gives CDR1 LGHNT, CDR2 FRNRAP. The CDR3 DNA sequence: TGTGCTAGTGGTTTGGGGATGCGGGGGGCGACTGGGGCCAACGGCCTGACTTTC. Its translation is CASGLGMRGATGANGLTF.

This sequence joins TRBV25-1 and TRBJ2-1; 7 bases align to TRBD2. The junction had 11 bases not matched to a gene; V was cut back by 1 base and J by 8 bases. This CDR3 has 16 amino acids. Germline V CDR1 and CDR2: MGHDK, SYGVNS. The CDR3 reads CASSELAGASVDEQFF. CDR3 sequence (DNA): TGTGCCAGCAGTGAATTGGCGGGAGCTAGTGTCGATGAGCAGTTCTTC.

V and J are TRBV19 and TRBJ1-2; tentatively, D is TRBD1 (5 bases). Germline CDR1 LNHDA, CDR2 SQIVND (reference sequence). This CDR3 has 13 amino acids. Trimming cost V 5 bases and J 6 bases, with 13 bases left between them. CDR3 coding DNA: TGTGCCAGTAGTCTTAGGGCAGGGAATGGCTACACCTTC. This gives the protein CASSLRAGNGYTF.

This clone has only a few counts. The chain carries TRBV11-1 and TRBJ2-5; the match to TRBD2 covers 11 bases. The CDR3 spans 16 residues. The germline CDR1 and CDR2 sequences are SGHAT and FQDESV (reference sequence). The V gene end was trimmed by 2 bases and the J gene end by 4 bases; junction bases not matched to a gene: 6. The chain's CDR3 is CASSLLTSGSRETQYF. Written as DNA, the CDR3 is TGTGCCAGCAGCTTACTAACTAGCGGGAGCAGAGAGACCCAGTACTTC.

The chain couples TRBV19 to TRBJ2-7, with TRBD1 as a possible D gene (5 bases). The CDR3 length is 17 residues. V was shortened by 7 bases and J by 2 bases, with 24 bases between the two germline ends. Germline CDR1 LNHDA, CDR2 SQIVND (reference sequence). The CDR3 loop is CASTKQVADYMTYEQYF. The CDR3 DNA follows: TGTGCCAGTACCAAACAGGTCGCGGATTATATGACCTACGAGCAGTACTTC.